Listed below are T cell receptor beta chains from one sample, sequenced in a study of T cell repertoires in aging, cancer and after chemotherapy. MiXCR, applied by TCRdb to the multiplex PCR reads, yields one record per CDR3 protein. The sample carries under 9,000 distinct CDR3 sequences, more than 20% recorded once. Sequenced: blood. The receptors were gathered from a human donor with a blood cancer. Each CDR3 is given with its conserved first and last residue. The order of the fields is J gene, D gene, clone size, V gene, CDR3 DNA, CDR3 protein. A D gene is named only where the DNA matches it firmly. Only some rows state a clone size, as once, few, many or a class for expanded clones.

TRBJ1-4	-	medium-sized	TRBV29-1	TGCAGCGCTGTGACAGATGCAACTAATGAAAAACTGTTTTTT	CSAVTDATNEKLFF
TRBJ2-1	TRBD2	few	TRBV28	TGTGCCAGCGAATCAGCGGGAGAGGGGGATGAGCAGTTCTTC	CASESAGEGDEQFF
TRBJ1-1	-	-	TRBV19	TGTGCCAGTAGTATAGGGGTCGGGAACACTGAAGCTTTCTTT	CASSIGVGNTEAFF
TRBJ1-3	-	medium-sized	TRBV27	TGTGCCAGCAGTCGAACAGGGAGCACTGGAAACACCATATATTTT	CASSRTGSTGNTIYF
TRBJ2-1	-	-	TRBV7-2	TGTGCCAGCAGCCAACCAGCGGGTAAGATTTTCTTC	CASSQPAGKIFF
TRBJ2-7	-	few	TRBV20-1	TGCAGTGCTAGTTGGCAGACCGAGACCTACGAGCAGTACTTC	CSASWQTETYEQYF
TRBJ1-1	TRBD1	few	TRBV5-6	TGCGCCAGCAGCGAGGGACAGGGGGTACTATTGGGTACTGAAGCTTTCTTT	CASSEGQGVLLGTEAFF
TRBJ1-5	-	-	TRBV5-6	TGTGCCAGCAGCTTGGGGCAGGGGTATTCTCAGCCCCAGCATTTT	CASSLGQGYSQPQHF
TRBJ1-1	-	few	TRBV7-9	TGTGCCAGCAGCTCGGACCAGGGCCCGAACACTGAAGCTTTCTTT	CASSSDQGPNTEAFF
TRBJ1-2	-	medium-sized	TRBV18	TGTGCCAGCTCACCACTGACAGGTTGGGACTATGGCTACACCTTC	CASSPLTGWDYGYTF
TRBJ1-3	TRBD1	-	TRBV4-3	TGCGCCAGCAGCCAAGATTCGACAGGGGCAGACACCATATATTTT	CASSQDSTGADTIYF
TRBJ2-1	TRBD2	few	TRBV11-2	TGTGCCAGCAGCCCCCCCGGGACTAGCGGGACGGGGCACAATGAGCAGTTCTTC	CASSPPGTSGTGHNEQFF
TRBJ2-2	-	few	TRBV5-1	TGCGCCAGCAGCCGATCGAAGTCCACCGGGGAGCTGTTTTTT	CASSRSKSTGELFF
TRBJ2-5	TRBD2	-	TRBV27	TGTGCCAGCAGTTTACCCCGGGGACTAGCGGGAGATCTCGGGTACCAAGAGACCCAGTACTTC	CASSLPRGLAGDLGYQETQYF
TRBJ2-5	TRBD2	many	TRBV5-4	TGTGCCAGCAGTCCGGGGGGGGCCACCGAGACCCAGTACTTC	CASSPGGATETQYF
TRBJ1-1	-	many	TRBV27	TGTGCCAGCAGTTTTGGGCAGGCGCGGGAGAACACTGAAGCTTTCTTT	CASSFGQARENTEAFF
TRBJ2-3	TRBD2	-	TRBV5-1	TGCGCCAGCAGCTTGGGAGGGACTAGCGCGACAGATACGCAGTATTTT	CASSLGGTSATDTQYF
TRBJ2-7	TRBD1	medium-sized	TRBV5-4	TGTGCCAGCAGGGACGGACAGGGACCCTACGAGCAGTACTTC	CASRDGQGPYEQYF
TRBJ2-6	TRBD2	medium-sized	TRBV6-6	TGTGCCAGCAGTTCTCAGCTAGCGGGTTCTGGGGCCAACGTCCTGACTTTC	CASSSQLAGSGANVLTF
TRBJ2-2	-	-	TRBV4-2	TGTGCCAGCAGGGACTCGATTAACACCGGGGAGCTGTTTTTT	CASRDSINTGELFF
TRBJ1-5	-	-	TRBV10-2	TGCGCCAGCAGTGAGTGGCAGGGAAAGGGGTATAGCAATCAGCCCCAGCATTTT	CASSEWQGKGYSNQPQHF
TRBJ1-3	-	-	TRBV7-2	TGTGCCAGCAGCTCGTCCGGGGGTCTCAATGGAAACACCATATATTTT	CASSSSGGLNGNTIYF
TRBJ2-7	-	few	TRBV28	TGTGCCAGCAGTTCCCTCGACGGAACCTACGAGCAGTACTTC	CASSSLDGTYEQYF
TRBJ2-7	-	-	TRBV6-6	TGTGCCAGCAGTTACCGGGCGGGATACGAGCAGTACTTC	CASSYRAGYEQYF
TRBJ2-3	-	medium-sized	TRBV6-2/TRBV6-3	TGTGCCAGCAGTTACTCGTCACAACGGCCATGGTATTTT	CASSYSSQRPWYF
TRBJ2-6	-	medium-sized	TRBV6-5	TGTGCCAGCAGTAAGACAGGAGAAGCTGGGGCCAACGTCCTGACTTTC	CASSKTGEAGANVLTF
TRBJ2-7	-	medium-sized	TRBV29-1	TGCAGCGCGGGTTGGGGAAGCTCCTACGAGCAGTACTTC	CSAGWGSSYEQYF
TRBJ2-1	-	once	TRBV5-1	TGCGCCAGCAGCCCTACCGGGACACGGAGCTCCTACAATGAGCAGTTCTTC	CASSPTGTRSSYNEQFF
TRBJ1-4	-	medium-sized	TRBV6-5	TGTGCCAGCAGCCCCCCGGGGGAAGAAAAACTGTTTTTT	CASSPPGEEKLFF